A single sample is the source of the 18 T cell receptor beta chains below, sequenced in a study of T cell responses to AZD1222 COVID-19 vaccine (dated by TCRdb to 2020 to 2023). Receptor libraries were prepared by the immunoSEQ multiplex PCR assay. The table comes from immuneACCESS by way of TCRdb, which keeps in-frame sequences with V and J called. Part of the clones is missing from these tables; in studies checked, under half for an unresolved V gene and the rest for unknown reasons. In this sample the table shows some 40,000 clones, around 82% of which occur a single time. The top ten clones comprise approximately 3.6% of the sample. Taken with the paper, the label for time point translates to: baseline before first vaccination. The specimen was peripheral blood, collected on day 0 of AZD1222 vaccination. All receptors derive from an adult in good health.

The chain carries TRBV5-4 and TRBJ1-4; TRBD1 might be the D (6 bases). CDR3 length: 15 residues. V shed 4 bases and J shed 0 bases, with 10 bases lying between them. Looked up from germline, CDR1 is SGHNT and CDR2 is YYREEE (reference sequence). The CDR3 here is CASSPGVATNEKLFF. The CDR3 bases are TGTGCCAGCAGCCCAGGGGTGGCAACTAATGAAAAACTGTTTTTT.

Worth noting for this clone: At one boundary the junction diverges from the germline segment, which might be a read error. The chain couples TRBV11-3 to TRBJ2-7; D unresolved. CDR3 length equals 12 residues. Germline loops: CDR1 SGHNT, CDR2 YENEEA. CDR3 sequence reads: CASSLESFEQYF. The CDR3 nucleotides are TGTGCCAGCAGCTTAGAGTCCTTCGAGCAGTACTTC.

The CDR3 protein is CASSWGTVYEQYF. CDR3 coding DNA: TGTGCCAGCAGCTGGGGGACAGTCTACGAGCAGTACTTC. The V and J genes are TRBV7-9 and TRBJ2-7, with 7 bases lining up with TRBD1. Germline CDR1 SEHNR, CDR2 FQNEAQ (reference sequence). The V and J ends lost 4 bases and 3 bases, in that order; junction bases with no gene match: 3. The CDR3 has 13 residues.

This rearrangement joins TRBV28 to TRBJ1-2; no clear D. The CDR3 is 15 residues long. Trimming took off 8 bases at V and 0 bases at J, with 16 bases between the two ends. Germline V CDR1 and CDR2: MDHEN, SYDVKM. For the CDR3, the DNA is TGTGCCAGCGTACCACTTACTACCCCTAACTATGGCTACACCTTC. Its protein is CASVPLTTPNYGYTF.

In its sample, this clone was seen once. The chain has TRBV6-5 and TRBJ1-6; D might be TRBD1 (5 bases). With 11 bases removed from V and 7 bases from J, the gap between germline ends came to 21 bases. This CDR3 has 15 amino acids. Germline values: CDR1 MNHEY, CDR2 SVGAGI. The CDR3 sequence is CAATKRGEINSPLHF. The CDR3 DNA reads as TGTGCCGCGACCAAGCGGGGGGAAATCAATTCACCCCTCCACTTT.

The V and J genes are TRBV6-6 and TRBJ1-5; no clear D gene. The CDR3 length is 13 residues. Germline V gene data show CDR1 as MNHNY and CDR2 as SVGAGI (reference sequence). V lost 6 bases and J 7 bases, leaving 13 bases between the germline ends. The CDR3 reads CASSVVLGQPQHF. The CDR3 bases are TGTGCCAGCAGCGTAGTTTTGGGGCAGCCCCAGCATTTT.

The chain joins TRBV27 to TRBJ2-7, with TRBD1 matching over 11 bases. CDR1 is MNHEY and CDR2 is SMNVEV in the germline V gene (reference sequence). The CDR3 runs 16 residues. J lost 0 bases, V lost 6 bases, and 7 bases had no gene match. Here the CDR3 reads CASSPRGTGGSYEQYF. CDR3 nucleotide sequence: TGTGCCAGCAGCCCAAGGGGGACAGGGGGCTCCTACGAGCAGTACTTC.

J is TRBJ2-3 and V is TRBV10-3; TRBD2 aligns across 10 bases. Germline CDR1 and CDR2: ENHRY and SYGVKD. The J segment lost 2 bases and the V segment lost 4 bases, leaving 3 bases of the junction unmatched. The CDR3 spans 15 residues. The chain's CDR3 is CAISGLAGVTDTQYF. Written as DNA, the CDR3 is TGTGCCATCAGTGGGCTAGCGGGGGTCACAGATACGCAGTATTTT.

The gene calls are TRBV7-2 and TRBJ2-4, with 8 bases matching TRBD1. The CDR3 runs 16 residues. Trimming removed 7 bases from V and 0 bases from J; junction bases left unmatched: 8. Germline values: CDR1 SGHTA, CDR2 FQGNSA. The chain's CDR3 is CASTPGGLLAKNIQYF. The CDR3 DNA sequence: TGTGCCAGCACCCCAGGGGGCCTACTAGCCAAAAACATTCAGTACTTC.

The J gene is TRBJ2-1, the V gene TRBV5-5, with no clear D. Trimming pared 0 bases from V and 4 bases from J, leaving 8 bases between. The CDR3 is made up of 14 amino acids. Germline CDR1 reads SGHKS; CDR2 reads YYEKEE (reference sequence). The CDR3 DNA follows: TGTGCCAGCAGCTTGGAAGCGTATTACAATGAGCAGTTCTTC. Translation gives CASSLEAYYNEQFF.

This clone was seen more than once but under ten times. This chain links TRBV4-1 with TRBJ1-2, with D tentatively TRBD1 (5 bases). Germline loops: CDR1 MGHRA, CDR2 YSYEKL. This CDR3 is 15 amino acids long. V lost 0 bases, J lost 4 bases, and 12 bases lay in between. In nucleotides, the CDR3 is TGCGCCAGCAGCCAAGATGACAGAGAAATCTATGGCTACACCTTC. Protein: CASSQDDREIYGYTF.

J is TRBJ1-4 and V is TRBV3-1 (or the pseudogene TRBV3-2); D unresolved. From germline, CDR1 is LGHDT and CDR2 YNNKEL (reference sequence). The CDR3 sequence is 13 residues long. V gave up 0 bases and J gave up 5 bases, with 4 bases separating them. CDR3 protein: CASSQDQNEKLFF. In DNA form, the CDR3 reads TGTGCCAGCAGCCAAGATCAGAATGAAAAACTGTTTTTT.

This clone was observed a handful of times. The chain uses TRBV28 and TRBJ2-3, with D unresolved. CDR1 and CDR2 from the germline V gene are MDHEN and SYDVKM. The CDR3 is 14 residues long. V gave up 4 bases and J gave up 2 bases, with 10 bases separating them. The CDR3, as DNA: TGTGCCAGCAGTTCCCCGGGCCTCACAGATACGCAGTATTTT. Translated: CASSSPGLTDTQYF.

This clone was seen a handful of times. This chain connects TRBV7-9 to TRBJ2-3, with TRBD2 matching over 15 bases. The CDR3 is 15 amino acids. Germline lookup yields CDR1 SEHNR and CDR2 FQNEAQ (reference sequence). J gave up 4 bases and V 6 bases, and 2 bases lay outside the gene matches. Written as DNA, the CDR3 is TGTGCCAGCAGGGGACTAGCGGGGGGTGCAGATACGCAGTATTTT. Translating it yields CASRGLAGGADTQYF.

The CDR3 coding sequence is TGTGCCAGCAGCGAGGGGGGGCGTCGCACAGATACGCAGTATTTT. This gives the protein CASSEGGRRTDTQYF. The V and J genes are TRBV5-5 and TRBJ2-3; possibly TRBD2 for D (7 bases). V lost 4 bases to trimming and J lost 1 base, with 13 bases between them. The CDR3 totals 15 residues. The germline V gene encodes CDR1 SGHKS and CDR2 YYEKEE (reference sequence).

Note on this clone: Different DNA sequences within this sample yield the same CDR3. The V and J genes are TRBV5-1 and TRBJ1-5; D is unresolved. The CDR3 runs 13 residues. In germline, CDR1 is SGHRS, CDR2 YFSETQ. V was trimmed by 0 bases and J by 5 bases, leaving 6 bases between them. The CDR3 loop is CASSLGRDQPQHF. CDR3 DNA: TGCGCCAGCAGCTTGGGCAGAGATCAGCCCCAGCATTTT.

A word on this clone: The junction shows a germline mismatch at one end, possibly a read error. The CDR3 coding sequence is TGTGGCAGCTTCTATAATTCACCCCTCCACTTT. It translates to CGSFYNSPLHF. J is TRBJ1-6 and V is TRBV5-6; D not resolved. CDR1 and CDR2 (germline): SGHDT, YYEEEE. This CDR3 has 11 amino acids.

The chain is built from TRBV7-3 and TRBJ1-5; tentative D call: TRBD1 (5 bases). V was shortened by 2 bases and J by 6 bases, with 14 bases between the two germline ends. Looked up from germline, CDR1 is SGHTA and CDR2 is FQGTGA. The CDR3 has 15 residues. The CDR3 region is CASSLSGERGQPQHF. CDR3 DNA sequence: TGTGCCAGCAGCTTATCGGGGGAACGGGGTCAGCCCCAGCATTTT.